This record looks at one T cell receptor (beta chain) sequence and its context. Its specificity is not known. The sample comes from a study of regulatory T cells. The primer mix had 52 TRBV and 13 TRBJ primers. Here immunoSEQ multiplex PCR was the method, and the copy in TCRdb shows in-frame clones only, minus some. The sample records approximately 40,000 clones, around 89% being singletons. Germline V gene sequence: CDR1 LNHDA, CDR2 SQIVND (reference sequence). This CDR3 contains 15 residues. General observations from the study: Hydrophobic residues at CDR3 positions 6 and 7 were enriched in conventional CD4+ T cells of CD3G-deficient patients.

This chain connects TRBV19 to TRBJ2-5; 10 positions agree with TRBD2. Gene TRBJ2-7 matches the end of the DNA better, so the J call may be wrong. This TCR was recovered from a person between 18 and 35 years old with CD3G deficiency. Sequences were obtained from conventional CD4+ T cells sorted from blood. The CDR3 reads CASSERTSGTYEQYF. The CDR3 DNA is TGTGCCAGTAGTGAGCGGACTAGCGGCACCTACGAGCAGTACTTC.